This TCR beta chain emerged from a study of blood T cell repertoires in COVID-19 (dated by TCRdb to between 2020 and 2021). As for the study more broadly: The collaborator samples originated in the United States, Italy and Spain and spanned the acute and convalescent phases of COVID-19. The prospective study material was composed of cDNA or gDNA derived from T cells, B-cell-depleted T cells, or PBMCs. Subjects who had been exposed to COVID-19, were actively infected with it, or had recovered from it provided the deeply sampled blood TCRbeta repertoires that made up the dataset. The repertoires were made available in a free public database intended to serve as a resource for research on the immune response to SARS-CoV-2. The samples were drawn from the first 160 participants of the ongoing ImmuneRACE study and from more than 1,000 subjects provided by 6 global collaborators. Nearly every sample came with metadata listing a de-identified subject ID, COVID-19 status, age in years and sex. Where available, HLA class I and class II types were obtained from metadata supplied by the sample provider rather than from assay-based typing. What the research found in general, with its limitations: The amount of clinical and demographic metadata varied by source and participant and was provided uncurated.

In the prospective study, participants were roughly 18 to 90 years old, resided in around 25 geographic areas of the United States, and were enrolled through a virtual design. To assign participants to cohorts, the prospective study relied on clinical history that participants themselves reported in a screening survey and a study questionnaire. For ImmuneRACE Cohort 3, a participant was defined as recovered based on two consecutive negative NP/OP PCR tests, clearance by a healthcare professional, or resolution of symptoms. In the prospective study, whole blood, serum and a nasopharyngeal or oropharyngeal swab were collected from each participant by mobile phlebotomists. Prospective study participants could optionally give additional blood draws and questionnaires over an approximately two-month period. Before DNA extraction, blood samples from the prospective study were shipped at room temperature or frozen.

The CDR3 runs 15 residues from the cysteine to the phenylalanine. Only the CDR3 portion is preserved as DNA: 45 bases, with reading frame beginning at the first base. After removal of 5 bases from V and 6 bases from J, the junction retains 7 bases not matched to a gene. The germline V gene encodes CDR1 SGHVS and CDR2 FNYEAQ. Regarding this clone: Its antigen has not been determined. Base qualities are not recorded, but no much larger clone differs from it by a single base.

TCRbeta CDR3 regions were amplified from genomic DNA by means of the immunoSEQ Assay, a bias-controlled multiplex PCR. The authors processed their data as follows. The number of nucleated cells in each sample was estimated by amplification of reference gene primers within the assay. Sequence reads were collapsed and filtered to measure the absolute abundance of every unique TCRbeta CDR3 rearrangement. For each sample, productive Simpson clonality was calculated by taking the square root of Simpson's diversity index across productive rearrangements. The table was pulled from immuneACCESS by TCRdb, which kept in-frame rearrangements only. Such tables lose some clones; where checked, under half of the loss comes from unresolved V genes, and the rest has no known cause. V and J calls and clone size are as listed in that table; D and trimming were resolved from the DNA. The sample table contains around 130,000 clones; only one count was recorded for under 85% of them. The ten largest clones add up to 15% to 20% of the sample.

The receptor was derived from a man aged 25-40 years who had recovered from COVID-19. Specimen: PBMCs or T cells enriched from blood (not recorded which). The chain joins TRBV7-6 to TRBJ2-1, with 10 bases aligning to TRBD1. The bases read TGTGCCAGCAGCCCCGCCGGGACAGGGGCCAATGAGCAGTTCTTC. Translation gives CASSPAGTGANEQFF.